A selection of T cell receptor beta chains follows, all from one sample in a study of OX40 agonist ivuxolimab in advanced cancers. TCRdb's table, derived via immunoSEQ multiplex PCR, lists solely in-frame clones and lacks some. Of approximately 77,000 clones in the sample, approximately 84% were seen once. The starting material was CD4+ or CD8+ T cells sorted from blood, obtained in a trial of the OX40 agonist ivuxolimab. The receptor source for this set is an adult with an advanced solid tumor such as melanoma, head and neck, liver or kidney cancer. Each CDR3 is given with its conserved first and last residue. Fields, in order: CDR3 protein, clone size, V gene, J gene. Only some rows state a clone size, as once, few, many or a class for expanded clones.

CDR3 protein: CASSFGRDYEQYF
clone size: -
V gene: TRBV7-2
J gene: TRBJ2-7

CDR3 protein: CASSPTQVNTEAFF
clone size: -
V gene: TRBV11-2
J gene: TRBJ1-1

CDR3 protein: CASSLEENEQFF
clone size: -
V gene: TRBV5-8
J gene: TRBJ2-1

CDR3 protein: CASSLHTGELFF
clone size: -
V gene: TRBV11-2
J gene: TRBJ2-2

CDR3 protein: CAWSVGAGPTEAFF
clone size: -
V gene: TRBV30
J gene: TRBJ1-1

CDR3 protein: CASSGGGSRETQYF
clone size: -
V gene: TRBV5-1
J gene: TRBJ2-5

CDR3 protein: CASRAGVDYNEQFF
clone size: -
V gene: TRBV6-1
J gene: TRBJ2-1

CDR3 protein: CASSPTLAGTGELFF
clone size: -
V gene: TRBV19
J gene: TRBJ2-2

CDR3 protein: CASSPAGEVYGYTF
clone size: -
V gene: TRBV5-4
J gene: TRBJ1-2

CDR3 protein: CASRQRWNQPQHF
clone size: -
V gene: TRBV6-6
J gene: TRBJ1-5

CDR3 protein: CASSLAAGTSGRAGAYEQYF
clone size: -
V gene: TRBV5-1
J gene: TRBJ2-7

CDR3 protein: CASSNPWGTDIVKAFF
clone size: -
V gene: TRBV28
J gene: TRBJ1-1

CDR3 protein: CASSEDSPGTGELFF
clone size: -
V gene: TRBV7-2
J gene: TRBJ2-2

CDR3 protein: CASSKDTGTGIPTDNEQFF
clone size: once
V gene: TRBV21-1
J gene: TRBJ2-1

CDR3 protein: CASSLVGQGQLHIYEQYF
clone size: -
V gene: TRBV7-9
J gene: TRBJ2-7

CDR3 protein: CAWSVAQGIGGYTF
clone size: -
V gene: TRBV30
J gene: TRBJ1-2

CDR3 protein: CASMKPGRTEAFF
clone size: -
V gene: TRBV5-6
J gene: TRBJ1-1

CDR3 protein: CATLAGGTGANVLTF
clone size: -
V gene: TRBV19
J gene: TRBJ2-6

CDR3 protein: CASHSQSLTNTQYF
clone size: -
V gene: TRBV28
J gene: TRBJ2-3

CDR3 protein: CASSQVGTGGSYEQYF
clone size: -
V gene: TRBV4-3
J gene: TRBJ2-7

CDR3 protein: CASSLAGAGYNEQFF
clone size: -
V gene: TRBV7-2
J gene: TRBJ2-1

CDR3 protein: CSVVGVQETQYF
clone size: -
V gene: TRBV29-1
J gene: TRBJ2-5

CDR3 protein: CASSQSGTGGTAFF
clone size: -
V gene: TRBV2
J gene: TRBJ1-1

CDR3 protein: CASSFRRGGYEQYF
clone size: -
V gene: TRBV27
J gene: TRBJ2-7

CDR3 protein: CAISAGGRQGSPLHF
clone size: -
V gene: TRBV10-3
J gene: TRBJ1-6

CDR3 protein: CASSPIPPPETQYF
clone size: once
V gene: TRBV2
J gene: TRBJ2-5

CDR3 protein: CAWSDGSAMNTEAFF
clone size: -
V gene: TRBV30
J gene: TRBJ1-1

CDR3 protein: CASSQLKNEKLFF
clone size: -
V gene: TRBV4-3
J gene: TRBJ1-4

CDR3 protein: CASHKGPPNTGELFF
clone size: -
V gene: TRBV5-1
J gene: TRBJ2-2

CDR3 protein: CSVEEGGHF
clone size: -
V gene: TRBV29-1
J gene: TRBJ1-1

CDR3 protein: CARGFQETQYF
clone size: -
V gene: TRBV12-5
J gene: TRBJ2-5

CDR3 protein: CASSHPWDRGSYEQYF
clone size: -
V gene: TRBV7-9
J gene: TRBJ2-7

CDR3 protein: CASSRRGTGELFF
clone size: -
V gene: TRBV5-6
J gene: TRBJ2-2

CDR3 protein: CSVEVPDSPYEQYF
clone size: few
V gene: TRBV29-1
J gene: TRBJ2-7

CDR3 protein: CASSEAGKWELFF
clone size: -
V gene: TRBV2
J gene: TRBJ2-2

CDR3 protein: CASSPQTGDTEAFF
clone size: once
V gene: TRBV7-2
J gene: TRBJ1-1

CDR3 protein: CASSYGRGFYGYTF
clone size: -
V gene: TRBV6-6
J gene: TRBJ1-2

CDR3 protein: CASSLEAYGQGLNSPLHF
clone size: few
V gene: TRBV7-8
J gene: TRBJ1-6

CDR3 protein: CASSVAGTGTTETQYF
clone size: once
V gene: TRBV9
J gene: TRBJ2-5

CDR3 protein: CASTQESKGTQYF
clone size: -
V gene: TRBV2
J gene: TRBJ2-5

CDR3 protein: CASSLKVNTIYF
clone size: -
V gene: TRBV5-6
J gene: TRBJ1-3

CDR3 protein: CASSRLGVSDTQYF
clone size: -
V gene: TRBV19
J gene: TRBJ2-3

CDR3 protein: CASSYSETQYF
clone size: -
V gene: TRBV6-5
J gene: TRBJ2-5

CDR3 protein: CASSPAAGDGGNEQFF
clone size: -
V gene: TRBV27
J gene: TRBJ2-1

CDR3 protein: CASSPVVDPRGTEAFF
clone size: once
V gene: TRBV18
J gene: TRBJ1-1

CDR3 protein: CASSFGRGYGYTF
clone size: few
V gene: TRBV7-2
J gene: TRBJ1-2

CDR3 protein: CASSRGDQETQYF
clone size: -
V gene: TRBV5-1
J gene: TRBJ2-5

CDR3 protein: CASSYSARLGQETQYF
clone size: -
V gene: TRBV6-5
J gene: TRBJ2-5

CDR3 protein: CASSDTGLGGNTIYF
clone size: -
V gene: TRBV7-3
J gene: TRBJ1-3

CDR3 protein: CASSIASGQGTDTQYF
clone size: -
V gene: TRBV19
J gene: TRBJ2-3

CDR3 protein: CASSLKGQNQETQYF
clone size: -
V gene: TRBV5-1
J gene: TRBJ2-5

CDR3 protein: CASSLGGSGTYSYEQYF
clone size: -
V gene: TRBV5-1
J gene: TRBJ2-7

CDR3 protein: CASSSGPTNEKLFF
clone size: -
V gene: TRBV9
J gene: TRBJ1-4

CDR3 protein: CASSLTLGNTIYF
clone size: -
V gene: TRBV11-3
J gene: TRBJ1-3